Detailed here is one T cell receptor (beta chain). Its antigen is as yet unknown. This same CDR3 is encoded by further DNA sequences in the sample. Only in-frame clones appear in the TCRdb table, and some are missing; sequencing was by immunoSEQ multiplex PCR. The sample shows millions of clones, 90% to 95% of them seen only once. Germline assignment: CDR1 GTSNPN and CDR2 SVGIG (reference sequence). The CDR3 totals 15 residues. With 0 bases removed from V and 5 bases from J, the gap between germline ends came to 13 bases. HIV-negative, healthy adults without recent acute infections or vaccinations were the donors. This specimen belongs to a study of shared clonotypes between healthy human individuals. Study outcomes and limitations: Non-shared clonotypes had lower generation probabilities than clonotypes shared by all four sorted-subset donors.

This sequence was found in a man between 18 and 29 years old in good health. The chain employs TRBV30 and TRBJ1-4, with D hard to call. Sequenced sample: naive CD4+ T cells sorted from blood. Sample subset: CD45RA+ positively selected. In DNA form, the CDR3 reads TGTGCCTGGAGTGTATCGGCGAAGAGGAATGAAAAACTGTTTTTT. Translating gives CAWSVSAKRNEKLFF.